The clone carrying this T cell receptor (beta chain) has only one observation. Its specificity is not known. This record belongs to a study of shared clonotypes between healthy human individuals. The wider study: Donor composition was a couple of women and three men, aged 18 to 49.

This CDR3 is 14 amino acids long. The J segment lost 5 bases and the V segment lost 3 bases, leaving 4 bases of the junction unmatched. Per germline, CDR1 KGHSH and CDR2 LQKENI. An assay was performed, and its level was deep. Produced via immunoSEQ multiplex PCR; TCRdb's table is partial and in-frame only. The sample consists of under 600,000 clones, around three quarters of them appearing once. Overall study findings and caveats: The researchers took only blood, and tissue repertoires probably look different.

Donors had no recently reported acute infections or vaccinations and were HIV-negative. This sequence joins TRBV18 and TRBJ2-7; 10 bases map to TRBD1. Material for sequencing was PBMCs. The sequence derives from a woman in her thirties or forties in good health. Some clones in this sample may be carry-over from other donors' samples. In nucleotides, the CDR3 is TGTGCCAGCTCACCGGGGACAGGGGTGCACGAGCAGTACTTC. Amino acid sequence: CASSPGTGVHEQYF.